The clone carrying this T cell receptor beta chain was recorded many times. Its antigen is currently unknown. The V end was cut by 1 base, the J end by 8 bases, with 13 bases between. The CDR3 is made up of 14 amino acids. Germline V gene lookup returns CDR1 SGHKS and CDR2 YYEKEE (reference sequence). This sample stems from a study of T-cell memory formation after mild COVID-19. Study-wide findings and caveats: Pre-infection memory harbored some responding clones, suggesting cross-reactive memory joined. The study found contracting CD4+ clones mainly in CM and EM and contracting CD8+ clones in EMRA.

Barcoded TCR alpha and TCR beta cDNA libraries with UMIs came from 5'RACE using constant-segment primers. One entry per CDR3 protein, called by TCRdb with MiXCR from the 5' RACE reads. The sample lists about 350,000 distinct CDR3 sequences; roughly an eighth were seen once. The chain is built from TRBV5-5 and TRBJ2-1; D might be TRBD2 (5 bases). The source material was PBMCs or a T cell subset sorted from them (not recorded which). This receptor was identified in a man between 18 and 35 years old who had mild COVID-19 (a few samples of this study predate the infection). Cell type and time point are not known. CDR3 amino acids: CASSLRLASHEQFF. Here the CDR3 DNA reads TGTGCCAGCAGCTTGCGGCTAGCAAGCCATGAGCAGTTCTTC.